Reported below is one T cell receptor (beta chain). The antigen is not known. Quantitative barcoded 5'-RACE was used to prepare TCR beta libraries. TCRdb redid the calling of the 5' RACE reads with MiXCR, one entry per CDR3 protein. The sample consists of around 480,000 distinct CDR3 sequences, 17% of them appearing once. The sample comes from a study of CD8 T cells in ankylosing spondylitis. Study-level points and caveats: Ankylosing spondylitis blood appeared to carry a characteristic TCR beta motif of roughly eight highly homologous variants.

Sample: blood, either unsorted or a sorted T cell fraction (not recorded which). The source is a male donor with ankylosing spondylitis.

The DNA for the CDR3 is TGCAGTGCTAGAGAAACCGGGACAGGTTCATCCGAGCAGTACTTC. Translation gives CSARETGTGSSEQYF. The rearrangement uses TRBV20-1 and TRBJ2-7; TRBD1 matches at 8 bases. The CDR3 runs 15 residues. V trimming: 0 bases; J trimming: 6 bases; junction bases outside the gene matches: 10. Germline V gene lookup returns CDR1 DFQATT and CDR2 SNEGSKA (reference sequence).